These 3 T cell receptor beta chains originate from one sample sequenced in a study of cytomegalovirus exposure and HLA in healthy donors. TCRdb keeps only in-frame clones here, not all; method: immunoSEQ multiplex PCR. This sample has about 98,000 clones, with approximately 95% found just once. What was sequenced was PBMCs. All receptors come from a woman between 18 and 29 years old in good health and CMV-seronegative.

This chain connects TRBV28 to TRBJ2-7; the D is unclear. Germline CDR1 and CDR2: MDHEN and SYDVKM. The ends were cut back, 5 bases at V and 3 bases at J, with 5 bases in the middle. The CDR3 extends over 11 amino acids. Written as DNA, the CDR3 is TGTGCCAGCAGTCCGCGCTACGAGCAGTACTTC. Its translation is CASSPRYEQYF.

The rearrangement joins TRBV7-2 to TRBJ1-3; D might be TRBD1 (5 bases). Germline V lookup: CDR1 SGHTA, CDR2 FQGNSA. The CDR3 has 14 residues. V shed 3 bases and J shed 2 bases, with 8 bases lying between them. The CDR3 coding sequence is TGTGCCAGCAGCTTCACAGGAGCTGGAAACACCATATATTTT. It encodes CASSFTGAGNTIYF.

The chain has TRBV18 and TRBJ2-4, with 7 bases aligning to TRBD2. CDR3 length equals 15 residues. With V trimmed by 3 bases and J by 9 bases, 11 bases remained unmatched. CDR1 KGHSH and CDR2 LQKENI come from the germline V gene. The chain's CDR3 is CASSPSLAREGIQYF. The CDR3 DNA is TGTGCCAGCTCACCCTCTTTAGCAAGGGAGGGCATTCAGTACTTC.